The clone carrying this TCR beta chain appeared once. This entry is derived from a study of blood T cell repertoires in COVID-19. The repertoire was sequenced with immunoSEQ multiplex PCR; TCRdb's copy has only in-frame clones and lacks some. The repertoire consists of 200,000 to 250,000 clones, with roughly 84% occurring once and the leading ten covering approximately 0.89%. The CDR3 runs to 16 residues. Germline V gene lookup returns CDR1 PRHDT and CDR2 FYEKMQ (reference sequence). V dropped 3 bases and J dropped 7; count of bases not matched to a gene: 8. The sequence was obtained from a man aged 40-50 years with acute or convalescent COVID-19. This rearrangement joins TRBV13 to TRBJ2-1; 11 bases are shared with TRBD2. The specimen sequenced was peripheral blood. The CDR3 nucleotides read TGTGCCAGCAGCTTTATAGCGGGGGGGCATAAGAATGAGCAGTTCTTC. Translated, it gives CASSFIAGGHKNEQFF.